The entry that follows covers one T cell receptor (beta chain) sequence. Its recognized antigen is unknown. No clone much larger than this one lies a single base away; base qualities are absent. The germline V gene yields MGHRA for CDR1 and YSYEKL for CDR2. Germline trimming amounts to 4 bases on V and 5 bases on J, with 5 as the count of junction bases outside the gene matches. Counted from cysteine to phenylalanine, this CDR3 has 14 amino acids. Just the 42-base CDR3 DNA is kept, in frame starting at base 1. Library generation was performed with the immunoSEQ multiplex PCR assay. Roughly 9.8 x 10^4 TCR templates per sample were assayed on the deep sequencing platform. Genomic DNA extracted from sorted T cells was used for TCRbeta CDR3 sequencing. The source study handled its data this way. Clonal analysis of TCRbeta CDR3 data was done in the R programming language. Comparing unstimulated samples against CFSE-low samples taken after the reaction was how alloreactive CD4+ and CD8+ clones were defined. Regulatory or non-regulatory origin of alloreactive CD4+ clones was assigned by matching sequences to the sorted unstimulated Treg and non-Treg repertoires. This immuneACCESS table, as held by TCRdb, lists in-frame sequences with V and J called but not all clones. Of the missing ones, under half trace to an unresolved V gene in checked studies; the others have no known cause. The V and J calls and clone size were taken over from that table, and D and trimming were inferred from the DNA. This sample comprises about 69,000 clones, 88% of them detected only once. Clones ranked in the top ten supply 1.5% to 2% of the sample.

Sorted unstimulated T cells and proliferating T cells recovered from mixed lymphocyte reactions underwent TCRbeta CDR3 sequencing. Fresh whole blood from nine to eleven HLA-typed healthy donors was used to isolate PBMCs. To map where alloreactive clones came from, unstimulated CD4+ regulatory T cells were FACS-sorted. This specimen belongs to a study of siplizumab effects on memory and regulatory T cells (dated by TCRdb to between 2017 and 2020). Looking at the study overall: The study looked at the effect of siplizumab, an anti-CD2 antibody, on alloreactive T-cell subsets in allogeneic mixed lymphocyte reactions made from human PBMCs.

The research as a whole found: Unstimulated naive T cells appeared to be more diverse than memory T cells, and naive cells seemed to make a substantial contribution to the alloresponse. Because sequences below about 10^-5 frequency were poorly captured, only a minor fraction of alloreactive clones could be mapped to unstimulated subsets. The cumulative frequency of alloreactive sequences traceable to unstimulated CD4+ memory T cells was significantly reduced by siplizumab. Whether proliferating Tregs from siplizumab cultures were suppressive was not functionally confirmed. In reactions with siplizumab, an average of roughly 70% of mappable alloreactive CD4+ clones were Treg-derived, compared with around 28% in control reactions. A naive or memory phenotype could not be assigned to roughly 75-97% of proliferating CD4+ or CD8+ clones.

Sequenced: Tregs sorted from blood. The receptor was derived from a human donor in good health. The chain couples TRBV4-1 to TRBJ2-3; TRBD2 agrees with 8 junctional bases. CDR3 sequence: CASSLREGQDTQYF. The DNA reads TGCGCCAGCAGCCTACGGGAGGGCCAAGATACGCAGTATTTT.